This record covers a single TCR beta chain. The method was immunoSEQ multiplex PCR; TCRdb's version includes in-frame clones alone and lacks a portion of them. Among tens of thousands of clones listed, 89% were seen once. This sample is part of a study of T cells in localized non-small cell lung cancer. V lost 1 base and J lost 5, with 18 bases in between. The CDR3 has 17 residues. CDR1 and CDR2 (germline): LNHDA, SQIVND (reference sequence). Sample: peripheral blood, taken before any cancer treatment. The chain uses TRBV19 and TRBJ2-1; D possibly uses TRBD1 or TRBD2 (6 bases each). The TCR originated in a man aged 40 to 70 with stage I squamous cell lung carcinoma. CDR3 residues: CASSIVPRGLIHNEQFF. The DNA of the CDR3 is TGTGCCAGTAGTATAGTACCTCGGGGGCTTATACACAATGAGCAGTTCTTC. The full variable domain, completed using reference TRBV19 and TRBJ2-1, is DGGITQSPKYLFRKEGQNVTLSCEQNLNHDAMYWYRQDPGQGLRLIYYSQIVNDFQKGDIAEGYSVSREKKESFPLTVTSAQKNPTAFYLCASSIVPRGLIHNEQFFGPGTRLTVL.